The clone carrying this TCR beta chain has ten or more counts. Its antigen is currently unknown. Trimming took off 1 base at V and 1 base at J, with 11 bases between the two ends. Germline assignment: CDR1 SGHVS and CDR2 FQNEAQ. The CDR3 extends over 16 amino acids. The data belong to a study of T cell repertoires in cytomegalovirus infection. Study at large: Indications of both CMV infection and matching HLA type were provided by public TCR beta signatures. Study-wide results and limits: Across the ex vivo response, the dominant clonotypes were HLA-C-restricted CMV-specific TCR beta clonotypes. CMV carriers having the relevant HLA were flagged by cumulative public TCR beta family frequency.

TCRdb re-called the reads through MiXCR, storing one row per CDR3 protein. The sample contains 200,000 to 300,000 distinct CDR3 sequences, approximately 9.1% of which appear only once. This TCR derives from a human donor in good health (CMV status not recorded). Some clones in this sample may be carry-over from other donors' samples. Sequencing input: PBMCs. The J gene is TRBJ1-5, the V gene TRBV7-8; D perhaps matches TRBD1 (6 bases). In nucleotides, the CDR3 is TGTGCCAGCAGCTTAGTAAGGGGGTTGAGCAATCAGCCCCAGCATTTT. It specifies CASSLVRGLSNQPQHF.